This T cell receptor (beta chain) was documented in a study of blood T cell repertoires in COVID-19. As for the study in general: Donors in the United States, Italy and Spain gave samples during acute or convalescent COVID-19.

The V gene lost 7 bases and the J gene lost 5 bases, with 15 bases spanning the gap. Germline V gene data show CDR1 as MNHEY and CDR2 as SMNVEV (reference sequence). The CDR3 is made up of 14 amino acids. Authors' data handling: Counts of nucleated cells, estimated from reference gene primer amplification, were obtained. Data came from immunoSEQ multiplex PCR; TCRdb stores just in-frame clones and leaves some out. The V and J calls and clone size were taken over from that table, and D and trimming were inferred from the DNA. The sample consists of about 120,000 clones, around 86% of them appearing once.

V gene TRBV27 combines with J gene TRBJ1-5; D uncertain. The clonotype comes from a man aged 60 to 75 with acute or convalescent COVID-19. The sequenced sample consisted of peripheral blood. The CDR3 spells CASTPSGSHQPQHF. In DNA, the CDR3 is TGTGCCAGCACCCCATCGGGGAGCCATCAGCCCCAGCATTTT.